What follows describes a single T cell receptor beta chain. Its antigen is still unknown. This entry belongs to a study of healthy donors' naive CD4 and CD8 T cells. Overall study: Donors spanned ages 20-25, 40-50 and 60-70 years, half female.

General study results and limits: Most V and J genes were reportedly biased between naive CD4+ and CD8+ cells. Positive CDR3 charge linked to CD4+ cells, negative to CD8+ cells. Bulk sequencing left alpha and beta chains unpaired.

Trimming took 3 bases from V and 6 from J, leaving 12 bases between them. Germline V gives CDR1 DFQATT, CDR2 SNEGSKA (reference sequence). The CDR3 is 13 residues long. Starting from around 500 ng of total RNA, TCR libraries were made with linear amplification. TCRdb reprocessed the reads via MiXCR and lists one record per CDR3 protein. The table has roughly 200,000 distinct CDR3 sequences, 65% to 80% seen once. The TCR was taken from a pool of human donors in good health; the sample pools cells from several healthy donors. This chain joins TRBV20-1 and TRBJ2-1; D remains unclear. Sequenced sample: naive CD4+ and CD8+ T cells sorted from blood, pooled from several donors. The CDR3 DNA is TGCAGTGCTAGCCTAACGGCTTCCAATGAGCAGTTCTTC. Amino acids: CSASLTASNEQFF.